The T cell receptor beta chain described here comes from a study of patients and donors after allogeneic stem cell transplantation. Trimming took off 3 bases at V and 3 bases at J, with 11 bases between the two ends. The CDR3 is 14 amino acids. In germline, CDR1 is SGHDN, CDR2 FVKESK. TCRdb called the RT-PCR reads again in MiXCR, with one record for every CDR3 protein. The sample holds about 960,000 distinct CDR3 sequences; approximately 19% are singletons and the top ten take 6%. Sequenced material: blood, either unsorted or a sorted T cell fraction (not recorded which). This chain uses TRBV14 with TRBJ1-2; the D gene is possibly TRBD1 (5 bases). The TCR sequence derives from a human donor who was either an allogeneic HSCT recipient or a stem cell or donor lymphocyte infusion donor (not recorded which). It is not recorded whose cells these are; they may come from a transplant donor. The CDR3 DNA sequence: TGTGCCAGCAGCCAGTCGGGGCCCTACTATGGCTACACCTTC. Protein product: CASSQSGPYYGYTF.